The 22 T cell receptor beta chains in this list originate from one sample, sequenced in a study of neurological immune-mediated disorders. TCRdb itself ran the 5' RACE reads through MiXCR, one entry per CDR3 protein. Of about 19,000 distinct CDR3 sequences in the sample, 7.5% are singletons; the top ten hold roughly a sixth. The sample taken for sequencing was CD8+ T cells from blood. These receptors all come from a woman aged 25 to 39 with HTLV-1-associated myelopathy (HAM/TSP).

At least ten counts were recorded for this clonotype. The CDR3 protein is CSASLWLDGVSGEQYF. Here the CDR3 DNA reads TGCAGTGCTAGCCTTTGGCTTGACGGGGTCTCCGGCGAGCAGTACTTC. This chain uses TRBV20-1 with TRBJ2-7; possibly TRBD2 for D (5 bases). V was clipped by 3 bases and J by 6 bases, with 24 bases between them. Germline V gene sequence: CDR1 DFQATT, CDR2 SNEGSKA (reference sequence). This CDR3 region has 16 residues.

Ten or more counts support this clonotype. The chain's CDR3 is CATSDAGQVTDTQYF. CDR3 nucleotide sequence: TGTGCCACCAGTGATGCGGGACAGGTCACAGATACGCAGTATTTT. The chain employs TRBV24-1 and TRBJ2-3, with 8 positions matching TRBD1. V lost 3 bases to trimming and J lost 2 bases; unmatched junction nucleotides: 3. Germline V gene sequence: CDR1 KGHDR, CDR2 SFDVKD. The CDR3 runs to 15 residues.

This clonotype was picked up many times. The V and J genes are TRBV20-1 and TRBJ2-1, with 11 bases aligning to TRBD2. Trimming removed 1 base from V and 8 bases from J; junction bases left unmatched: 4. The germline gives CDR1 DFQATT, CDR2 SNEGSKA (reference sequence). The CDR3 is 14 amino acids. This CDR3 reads CSARVAGGPYEQFF. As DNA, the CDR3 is TGCAGTGCTAGAGTAGCGGGGGGGCCCTATGAGCAGTTCTTC.

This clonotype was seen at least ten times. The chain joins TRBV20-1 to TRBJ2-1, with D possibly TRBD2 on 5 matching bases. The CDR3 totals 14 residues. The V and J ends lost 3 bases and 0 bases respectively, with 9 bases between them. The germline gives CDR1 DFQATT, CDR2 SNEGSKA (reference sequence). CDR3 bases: TGCAGTGCTAGCGGGGATAGCTCCTACAATGAGCAGTTCTTC. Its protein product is CSASGDSSYNEQFF.

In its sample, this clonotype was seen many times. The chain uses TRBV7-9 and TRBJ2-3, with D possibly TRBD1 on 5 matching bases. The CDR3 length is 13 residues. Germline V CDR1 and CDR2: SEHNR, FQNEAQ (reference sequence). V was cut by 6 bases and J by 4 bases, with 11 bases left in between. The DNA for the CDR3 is TGTGCCAGCAGGAGGATGGGGCCAGATACGCAGTATTTT. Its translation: CASRRMGPDTQYF.

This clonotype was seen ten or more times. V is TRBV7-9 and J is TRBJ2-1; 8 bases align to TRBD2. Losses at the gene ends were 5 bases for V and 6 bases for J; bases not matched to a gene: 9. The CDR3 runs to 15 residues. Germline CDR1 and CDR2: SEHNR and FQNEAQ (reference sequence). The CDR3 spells CASSQGTRLINEQFF. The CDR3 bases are TGTGCCAGCAGCCAAGGGACTAGGTTAATCAATGAGCAGTTCTTC.

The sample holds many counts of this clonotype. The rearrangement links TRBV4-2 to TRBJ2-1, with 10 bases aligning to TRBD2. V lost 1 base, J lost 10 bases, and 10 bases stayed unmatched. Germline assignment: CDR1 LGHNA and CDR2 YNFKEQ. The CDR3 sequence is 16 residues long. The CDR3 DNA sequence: TGTGCCAGCAGCCAAGCTCTAGCGGGGGCTTTTAGGGAGCAGTTCTTC. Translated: CASSQALAGAFREQFF.

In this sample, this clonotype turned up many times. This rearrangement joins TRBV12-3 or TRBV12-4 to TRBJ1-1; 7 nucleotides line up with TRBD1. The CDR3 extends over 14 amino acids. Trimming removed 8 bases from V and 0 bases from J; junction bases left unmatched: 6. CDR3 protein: CASGIQGMNTEAFF. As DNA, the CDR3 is TGTGCCAGCGGAATACAGGGGATGAACACTGAAGCTTTCTTT.

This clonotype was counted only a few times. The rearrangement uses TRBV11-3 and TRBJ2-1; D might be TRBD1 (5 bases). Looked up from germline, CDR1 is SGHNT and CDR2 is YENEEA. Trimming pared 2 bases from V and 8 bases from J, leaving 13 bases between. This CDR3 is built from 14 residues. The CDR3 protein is CASSLSVQGDEQFF. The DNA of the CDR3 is TGTGCCAGCAGCTTATCCGTCCAGGGCGATGAGCAGTTCTTC.

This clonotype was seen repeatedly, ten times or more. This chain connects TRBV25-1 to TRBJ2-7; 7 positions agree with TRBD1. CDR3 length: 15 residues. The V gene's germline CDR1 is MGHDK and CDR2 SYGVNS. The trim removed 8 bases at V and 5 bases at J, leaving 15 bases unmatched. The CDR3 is CASSLGDRPSDEQYF. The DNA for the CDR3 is TGTGCCAGCTCATTGGGGGACAGACCTTCGGACGAGCAGTACTTC.

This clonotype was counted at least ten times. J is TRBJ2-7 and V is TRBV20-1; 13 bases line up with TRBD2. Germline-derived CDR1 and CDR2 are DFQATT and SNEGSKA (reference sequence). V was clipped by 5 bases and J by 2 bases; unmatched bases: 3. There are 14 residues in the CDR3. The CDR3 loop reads CSAGGLAGTYEQYF. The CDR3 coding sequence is TGCAGTGCTGGGGGACTAGCGGGAACCTACGAGCAGTACTTC.

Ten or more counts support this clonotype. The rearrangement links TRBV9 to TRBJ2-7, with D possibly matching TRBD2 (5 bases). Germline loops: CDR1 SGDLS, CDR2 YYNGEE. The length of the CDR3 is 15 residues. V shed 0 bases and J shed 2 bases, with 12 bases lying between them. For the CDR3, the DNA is TGTGCCAGCAGCGTAGGAAGCGGCGGCCCCTACGAGCAGTACTTC. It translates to CASSVGSGGPYEQYF.

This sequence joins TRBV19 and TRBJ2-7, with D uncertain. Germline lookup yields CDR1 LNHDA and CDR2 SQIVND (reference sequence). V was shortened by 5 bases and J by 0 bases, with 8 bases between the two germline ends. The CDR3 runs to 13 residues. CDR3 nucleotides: TGTGCCAGTAGTGCATCTTTCTCCTACGAGCAGTACTTC. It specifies CASSASFSYEQYF.

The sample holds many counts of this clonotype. The CDR3 spells CASSIVGGIDEQFF. As DNA, the CDR3 is TGTGCCAGTAGTATAGTCGGGGGCATCGATGAGCAGTTCTTC. The chain uses TRBV19 and TRBJ2-1; TRBD1 or TRBD2 may be the D gene (6 bases each). The ends were cut back, 1 base at V and 8 bases at J, with 12 bases in the middle. This CDR3 comprises 14 residues. Germline V gene lookup returns CDR1 LNHDA and CDR2 SQIVND (reference sequence).

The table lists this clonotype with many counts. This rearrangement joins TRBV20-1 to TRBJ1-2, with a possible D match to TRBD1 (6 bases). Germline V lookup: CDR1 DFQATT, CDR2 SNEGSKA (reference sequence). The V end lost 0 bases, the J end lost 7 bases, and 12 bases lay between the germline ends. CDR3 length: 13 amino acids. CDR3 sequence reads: CSARDPRGRGYTF. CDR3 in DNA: TGCAGTGCTAGAGATCCCAGGGGACGTGGCTACACCTTC.

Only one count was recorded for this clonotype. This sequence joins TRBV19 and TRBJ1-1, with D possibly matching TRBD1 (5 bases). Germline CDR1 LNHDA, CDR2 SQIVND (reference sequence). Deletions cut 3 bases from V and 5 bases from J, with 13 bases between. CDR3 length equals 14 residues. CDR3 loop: CASSIRTSGTEAFF. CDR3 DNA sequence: TGTGCCAGTAGTATTCGGACCTCAGGGACTGAAGCTTTCTTT. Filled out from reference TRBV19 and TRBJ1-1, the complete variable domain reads DGGITQSPKYLFRKEGQNVTLSCEQNLNHDAMYWYRQDPGQGLRLIYYSQIVNDFQKGDIAEGYSVSREKKESFPLTVTSAQKNPTAFYLCASSIRTSGTEAFFGQGTRLTVV.

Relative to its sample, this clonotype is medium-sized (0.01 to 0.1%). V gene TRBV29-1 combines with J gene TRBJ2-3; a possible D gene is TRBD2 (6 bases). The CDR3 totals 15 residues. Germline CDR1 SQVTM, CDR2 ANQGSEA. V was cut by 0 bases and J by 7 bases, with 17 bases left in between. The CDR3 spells CSVEDPLANRYTQYF. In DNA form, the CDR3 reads TGCAGCGTTGAAGATCCCCTAGCGAATCGTTATACGCAGTATTTT.

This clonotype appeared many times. The CDR3 loop reads CASSLGGEQFF. The CDR3 DNA sequence: TGCGCCAGCAGCCTGGGGGGCGAGCAGTTCTTC. V gene TRBV5-1 combines with J gene TRBJ2-1, with D perhaps TRBD1 or TRBD2 (6 bases each). The CDR3 runs 11 residues. Trimming left V 4 bases short and J 10 bases short, with 9 bases between. CDR1 is SGHRS and CDR2 is YFSETQ in the germline V gene. The whole variable domain, filled in from reference TRBV5-1 and TRBJ2-1, reads KAGVTQTPRYLIKTRGQQVTLSCSPISGHRSVSWYQQTPGQGLQFLFEYFSETQRNKGNFPGRFSGRQFSNSRSEMNVSTLELGDSALYLCASSLGGEQFFGPGTRLTVL.

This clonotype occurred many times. Here the CDR3 DNA reads TGTGCCAGTACTGTAGGGGTCCGGGAGACCCAGTACTTC. It encodes CASTVGVRETQYF. The chain combines TRBV7-9 with TRBJ2-5, with a possible D match to TRBD1 (5 bases). Between the trimmed V and J ends, which lost 9 bases and 5 bases, there was a span of 16 bases. Germline-derived CDR1 and CDR2 are SEHNR and FQNEAQ (reference sequence). The CDR3 covers 13 residues.

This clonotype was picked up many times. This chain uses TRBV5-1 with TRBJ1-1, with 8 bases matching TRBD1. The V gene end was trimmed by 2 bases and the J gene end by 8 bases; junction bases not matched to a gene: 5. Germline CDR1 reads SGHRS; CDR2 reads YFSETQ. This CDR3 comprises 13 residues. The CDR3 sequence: CASSFGQGREAFF. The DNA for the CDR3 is TGCGCCAGCAGCTTCGGACAGGGCAGGGAAGCTTTCTTT.

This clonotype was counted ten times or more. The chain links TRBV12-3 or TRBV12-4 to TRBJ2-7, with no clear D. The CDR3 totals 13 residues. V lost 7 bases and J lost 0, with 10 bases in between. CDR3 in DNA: TGTGCCAGCACCATCCCCCCCTCCTACGAGCAGTACTTC. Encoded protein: CASTIPPSYEQYF.

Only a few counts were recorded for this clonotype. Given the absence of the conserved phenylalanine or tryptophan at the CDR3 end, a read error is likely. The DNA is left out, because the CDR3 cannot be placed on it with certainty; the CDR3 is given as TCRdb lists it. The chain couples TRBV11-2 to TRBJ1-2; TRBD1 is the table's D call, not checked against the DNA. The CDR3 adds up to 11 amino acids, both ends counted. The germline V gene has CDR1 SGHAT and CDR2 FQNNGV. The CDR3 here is CASSLAHTSAL.